Each of the 11 T cell receptor beta chains below was sequenced from the same sample in a study of T cell responses to AZD1222 COVID-19 vaccine (dated by TCRdb to the early 2020s). The library was prepared using the immunoSEQ multiplex PCR assay. TCRdb holds this immuneACCESS table with in-frame rearrangements only. Some clones are missing; in checked studies, unresolved V genes explain under half, and the rest has no known cause. The sample records some 170,000 clones, roughly nine tenths of which are singletons. The biggest ten clones account for approximately 1.8% of the sample. Per the publication, the time point label means: baseline before first vaccination. The specimen comprised peripheral blood, sampled on day 0 of AZD1222 vaccination. The source is an adult in good health.

This clone turned up a few times. This CDR3 is CASSFWGAGNGGAFF. The CDR3 DNA is TGTGCCAGCAGTTTTTGGGGGGCGGGTAACGGCGGGGCTTTCTTT. This chain links TRBV28 with TRBJ1-1, with D perhaps TRBD1 (6 bases). This CDR3 has 15 residues. Germline CDR1 MDHEN, CDR2 SYDVKM. With 3 bases removed from V and 11 bases from J, the gap between germline ends came to 22 bases.

The chain employs TRBV5-5 and TRBJ2-3; D call uncertain. The germline V and J ends were trimmed by 3 bases and 5 bases, with 10 bases remaining between them. This CDR3 is built from 13 residues. Germline CDR1 reads SGHKS; CDR2 reads YYEKEE (reference sequence). CDR3 protein: CASSYDGKDTQYF. The CDR3 nucleotides are TGTGCCAGCAGCTATGATGGCAAAGATACGCAGTATTTT.

This clone was counted once. The V gene is TRBV15, the J gene TRBJ1-4, with unresolved D. The CDR3 length is 16 residues. Germline V gene data show CDR1 as LNHNV and CDR2 as YYDKDF (reference sequence). Trimming shortened V by 3 bases and J by 1 base, and 12 bases separated the two germline ends. This chain's CDR3 is CATSRGKAETNEKLFF. Written as DNA, the CDR3 is TGTGCCACCAGCAGGGGGAAAGCAGAAACTAATGAAAAACTGTTTTTT.

This chain links TRBV6-6 with TRBJ2-5; 11 bases line up with TRBD2. Germline V gene sequence: CDR1 MNHNY, CDR2 SVGAGI (reference sequence). CDR3 size: 16 residues. The V gene end was trimmed by 5 bases and the J gene end by 5 bases; junction bases not matched to a gene: 10. Written as DNA, the CDR3 is TGTGCCAGCAGTACCGATCTAGCGGGAGGCGGGGAGACCCAGTACTTC. The encoded protein is CASSTDLAGGGETQYF.

The V gene is TRBV27, the J gene TRBJ2-7, with D perhaps TRBD1 or TRBD2 (5 bases each). Germline CDR1 and CDR2: MNHEY and SMNVEV (reference sequence). CDR3 size: 13 residues. V was trimmed by 5 bases and J by 3 bases, leaving 11 bases between them. CDR3 in amino acids: CASSRDRDYEQYF. CDR3 sequence (DNA): TGTGCCAGCAGTCGGGACCGCGACTACGAGCAGTACTTC.

The chain carries TRBV5-1 and TRBJ1-2; 9 positions agree with TRBD1. Trimming removed 3 bases from V and 8 bases from J; junction bases left unmatched: 8. The CDR3 extends over 14 amino acids. The germline CDR1 and CDR2 sequences are SGHRS and YFSETQ. CDR3 region: CASSSGTGNGGYTF. The CDR3 bases are TGCGCCAGCAGCTCTGGGACAGGGAACGGCGGCTACACCTTC.

The chain combines TRBV28 with TRBJ1-1; D unclear. The CDR3 has 16 residues. V dropped 2 bases and J dropped 0 bases, with 13 bases sitting between them. Germline CDR1 and CDR2: MDHEN and SYDVKM. CDR3 in DNA: TGTGCCAGCAGTTTAGGGCTAGGACGGCTGAACACTGAAGCTTTCTTT. Translating it yields CASSLGLGRLNTEAFF.

This clone was counted a few times. The V and J genes are TRBV30 and TRBJ1-5, with D perhaps matching TRBD1 (5 bases). The V end was cut by 1 base, the J end by 8 bases, with 18 bases between. Germline lookup yields CDR1 GTSNPN and CDR2 SVGIG (reference sequence). This CDR3 contains 15 residues. The CDR3 loop is CAWSAGTLRGKPQHF. The CDR3 DNA is TGTGCCTGGAGTGCGGGGACTCTCCGTGGAAAGCCCCAGCATTTT.

J is TRBJ2-2 and V is TRBV28, with D unresolved. Trimming pared 2 bases from V and 4 bases from J, leaving 8 bases between. This CDR3 is built from 14 residues. Germline lookup yields CDR1 MDHEN and CDR2 SYDVKM. CDR3 nucleotide sequence: TGTGCCAGCAGTTTACCCCAGATCACCGGGGAGCTGTTTTTT. Protein product: CASSLPQITGELFF.

The genes are TRBV9 and TRBJ2-1; TRBD2 matches 11 bases. V shed 3 bases and J 6 bases; nucleotides not matched to a gene: 5. Germline V lookup: CDR1 SGDLS, CDR2 YYNGEE. This CDR3 is 15 amino acids long. Here the CDR3 DNA reads TGTGCCAGCAGCGCCCCCGGGACTAGCGGCAATGAGCAGTTCTTC. Translated: CASSAPGTSGNEQFF.

This chain joins TRBV6-5 and TRBJ1-6; tentative D call: TRBD1 (5 bases). Germline assignment: CDR1 MNHEY and CDR2 SVGAGI. The CDR3 contains 14 residues. V lost 6 bases, J lost 5 bases, and 11 bases lay in between. The DNA of the CDR3 is TGTGCCAGCAGGGCAGGGCGGGATAATTCACCCCTCCACTTT. Amino acid sequence: CASRAGRDNSPLHF.